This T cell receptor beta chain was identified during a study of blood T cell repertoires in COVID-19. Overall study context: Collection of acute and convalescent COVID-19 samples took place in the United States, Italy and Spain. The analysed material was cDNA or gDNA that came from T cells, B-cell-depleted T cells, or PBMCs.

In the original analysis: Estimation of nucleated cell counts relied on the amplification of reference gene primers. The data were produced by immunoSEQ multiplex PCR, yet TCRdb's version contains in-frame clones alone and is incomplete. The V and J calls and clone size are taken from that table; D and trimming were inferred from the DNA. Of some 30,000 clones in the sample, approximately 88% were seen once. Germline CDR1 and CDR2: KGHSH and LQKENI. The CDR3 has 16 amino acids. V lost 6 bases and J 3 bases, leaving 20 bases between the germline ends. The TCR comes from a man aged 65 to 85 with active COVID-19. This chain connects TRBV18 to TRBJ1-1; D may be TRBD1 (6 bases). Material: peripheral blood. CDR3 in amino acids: CASSDQQGRADTEAFF. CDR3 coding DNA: TGTGCCAGCTCGGATCAACAGGGACGTGCCGACACTGAAGCTTTCTTT.